Sequencing of this TCR beta chain was carried out in a study of CD8+ T cells in alopecia areata. CDR3 size: 14 residues. From germline, CDR1 is FNHDT and CDR2 SITEND (reference sequence). Sorting used CD4, CD8alpha, NKG2D, NKG2ACE and other markers on pooled cutaneous lymph node cells. cDNA prepared by RNA extraction and subsequent reverse transcription served as the template for sequencing. TCRdb's copy holds only in-frame clones and misses some; the assay was immunoSEQ multiplex PCR. The specimen has approximately 300,000 clones, none found just once. Note on this clone: All gene names here are mouse names. The CDR3 end falls 4 residues outside the read, so it is completed with the germline J gene. Distinct nucleotide sequences in the sample also encode this CDR3.

The sequencing sample was made of CD4+ T cells sorted from a lymph node. The V call is TRBV19, the J call TRBJ2-5, with 11 bases fitting TRBD1. The source is a C3H/HeJ mouse with alopecia areata. Strain haplotype (MHC): H2-k. Partial CDR3 DNA: TGTGCCAGCAGTCTCGGACAGGGGGCGGAC. Amino acid sequence: CASSLGQGAD. The whole CDR3 sequence is CASSLGQGADTQYF.